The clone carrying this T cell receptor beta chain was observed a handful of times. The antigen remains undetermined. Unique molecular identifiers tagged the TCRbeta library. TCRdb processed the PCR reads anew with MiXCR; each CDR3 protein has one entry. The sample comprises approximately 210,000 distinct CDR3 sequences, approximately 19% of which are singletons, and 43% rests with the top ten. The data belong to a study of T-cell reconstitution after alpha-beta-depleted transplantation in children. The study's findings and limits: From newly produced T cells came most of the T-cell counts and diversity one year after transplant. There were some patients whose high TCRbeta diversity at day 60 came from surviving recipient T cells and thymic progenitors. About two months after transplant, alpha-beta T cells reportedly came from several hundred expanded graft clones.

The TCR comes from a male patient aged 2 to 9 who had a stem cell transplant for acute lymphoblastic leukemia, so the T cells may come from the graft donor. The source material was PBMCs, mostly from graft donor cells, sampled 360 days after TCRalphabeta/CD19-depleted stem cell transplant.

The CDR3 region has the DNA TGTGCCAGCAGTTTATCCATTCAAGAGACCCAGTACTTC. Protein: CASSLSIQETQYF. The V and J genes are TRBV27 and TRBJ2-5; D uncertain. The germline V and J ends were trimmed by 0 bases and 2 bases, with 4 bases remaining between them. The CDR3 covers 13 residues. The germline V gene has CDR1 MNHEY and CDR2 SMNVEV (reference sequence).